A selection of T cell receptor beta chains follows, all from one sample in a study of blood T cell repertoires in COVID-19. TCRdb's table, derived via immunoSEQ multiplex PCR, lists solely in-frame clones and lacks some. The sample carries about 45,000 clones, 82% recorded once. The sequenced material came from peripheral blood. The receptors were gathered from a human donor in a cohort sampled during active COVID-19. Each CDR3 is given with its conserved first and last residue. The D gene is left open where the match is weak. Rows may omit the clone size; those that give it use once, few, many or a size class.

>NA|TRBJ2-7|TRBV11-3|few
CASSLGSAYEQYF
TGTGCCAGCAGCTTAGGGTCGGCCTACGAGCAGTACTTC
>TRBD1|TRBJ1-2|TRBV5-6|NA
CASNFGQGLYGYTF
TGTGCCAGCAACTTTGGACAGGGGCTCTATGGCTACACCTTC
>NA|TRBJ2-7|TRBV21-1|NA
CASSATPRDRASTYEQYF
TGTGCCAGCAGCGCCACCCCTCGGGACAGGGCGTCTACCTACGAGCAGTACTTC
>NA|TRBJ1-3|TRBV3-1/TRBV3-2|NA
CASSHRGDGYSGNTIYF
TGTGCCAGCAGCCATCGGGGTGACGGATACTCTGGAAACACCATATATTTT
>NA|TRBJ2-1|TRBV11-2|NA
CASSTGTPTDNEQFF
TGTGCCAGCAGCACCGGGACACCAACCGACAATGAGCAGTTCTTC
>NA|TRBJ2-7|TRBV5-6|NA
CASSSLRRGDYEQYF
TGTGCCAGCAGCTCCCTGCGTAGGGGCGACTACGAGCAGTACTTC
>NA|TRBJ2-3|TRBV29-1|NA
CSVAWTASTDTQYF
TGCAGCGTTGCTTGGACAGCGAGCACAGATACGCAGTATTTT
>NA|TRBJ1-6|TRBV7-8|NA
CASSLPRGTLHF
TGTGCCAGCAGCTTACCCCGGGGGACCCTCCACTTT
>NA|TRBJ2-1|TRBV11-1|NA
CASSLARYNEQFF
TGTGCCAGCAGCTTAGCTCGCTACAATGAGCAGTTCTTC
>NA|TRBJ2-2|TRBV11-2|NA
CASSLVDRNTGELFF
TGTGCCAGCAGCTTAGTGGACAGAAACACCGGGGAGCTGTTTTTT
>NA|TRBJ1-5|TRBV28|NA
CASTLSGVINQPQHF
TGTGCCAGCACCCTATCTGGAGTAATCAATCAGCCCCAGCATTTT
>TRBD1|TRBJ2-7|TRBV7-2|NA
CASSITGTGSYEQYF
TGTGCCAGCAGCATCACCGGGACAGGGTCCTACGAGCAGTACTTC
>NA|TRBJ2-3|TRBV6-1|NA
CASSEDWRRGSDTQYF
TGTGCCAGCAGTGAAGATTGGCGCAGGGGATCAGATACGCAGTATTTT
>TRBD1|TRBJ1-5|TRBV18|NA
CASSPSTGSNNQPQHF
TGTGCCAGCTCCCCATCGACAGGGAGCAACAATCAGCCCCAGCATTTT
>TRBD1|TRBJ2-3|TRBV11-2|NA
CASSRDREADTQYF
TGTGCCAGCAGCCGGGACAGGGAGGCAGATACGCAGTATTTT
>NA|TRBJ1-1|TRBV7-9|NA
CASSLAGSSMNTEAFF
TGTGCCAGCAGCTTAGCGGGCAGCAGTATGAACACTGAAGCTTTCTTT
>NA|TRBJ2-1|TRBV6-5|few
CASRKERKEMFF
TGTGCCAGCAGGAAGGAGAGGAAAGAGATGTTCTTC
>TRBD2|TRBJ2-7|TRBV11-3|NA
CASSPRLAGAYEQYF
TGTGCCAGCAGCCCCAGACTAGCGGGGGCCTACGAGCAGTACTTC
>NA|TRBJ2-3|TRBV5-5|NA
CASSFQPDTDTQYF
TGTGCCAGCAGCTTTCAACCAGACACAGATACGCAGTATTTT
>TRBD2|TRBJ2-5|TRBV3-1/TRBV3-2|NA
CASSQGASGSTETQYF
TGTGCCAGCAGCCAAGGGGCTAGCGGGAGTACGGAGACCCAGTACTTC
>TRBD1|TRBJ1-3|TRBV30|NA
CAWTLILTGYSGNTIYF
TGTGCCTGGACCCTAATTTTGACAGGGTACTCTGGAAACACCATATATTTT
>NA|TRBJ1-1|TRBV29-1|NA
CSVEEGGDTEAFF
TGCAGCGTTGAAGAGGGGGGGGACACTGAAGCTTTCTTT
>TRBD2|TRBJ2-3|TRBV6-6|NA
CASRYTTSGTDTQYF
TGTGCCAGCAGGTATACGACTAGCGGCACAGATACGCAGTATTTT
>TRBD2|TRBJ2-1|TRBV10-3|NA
CAISESGTRNEQFF
TGTGCCATCAGTGAGTCAGGGACTAGGAATGAGCAGTTCTTC
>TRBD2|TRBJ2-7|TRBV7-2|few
CASSLAAGGQYEQYF
TGTGCCAGCAGCTTAGCAGCGGGAGGTCAGTACGAGCAGTACTTC
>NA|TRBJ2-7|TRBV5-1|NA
CASSLGQLRDEQYF
TGCGCCAGCAGCTTGGGTCAGCTCCGGGACGAGCAGTACTTC
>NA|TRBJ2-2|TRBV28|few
CASRRPTGELFF
TGTGCCAGCCGTCGTCCCACCGGGGAGCTGTTTTTT
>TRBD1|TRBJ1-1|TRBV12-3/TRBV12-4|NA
CASSSQGVTEAFF
TGTGCCAGCAGTTCCCAGGGGGTGACTGAAGCTTTCTTT
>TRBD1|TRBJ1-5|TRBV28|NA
CATLDRGHGNQPQHF
TGTGCCACCCTCGATAGGGGGCATGGCAATCAGCCCCAGCATTTT
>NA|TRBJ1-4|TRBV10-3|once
CATTLDSSNEKLFF
TGTGCCACCACCCTGGACAGTTCTAATGAAAAACTGTTTTTT
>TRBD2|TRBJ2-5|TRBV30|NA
CAWSRLAGGETQYF
TGTGCCTGGAGTAGGCTAGCGGGGGGGGAGACCCAGTACTTC
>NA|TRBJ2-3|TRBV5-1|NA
CASSLGRGPYTDTQYF
TGCGCCAGCAGCTTGGGCAGGGGCCCCTACACAGATACGCAGTATTTT
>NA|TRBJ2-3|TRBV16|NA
CASSRTAASTDTQYF
TGTGCCAGCAGCCGAACTGCGGCTAGCACAGATACGCAGTATTTT
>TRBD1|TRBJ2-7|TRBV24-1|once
CATSLDRGYEQYF
TGTGCCACCAGTTTGGACAGGGGCTACGAGCAGTACTTC
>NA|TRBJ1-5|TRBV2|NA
CASSEREAQPQHF
TGTGCCAGCAGTGAACGGGAGGCTCAGCCCCAGCATTTT
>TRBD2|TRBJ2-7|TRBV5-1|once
CASSLGAGGSYEQYF
TGCGCCAGCAGCTTGGGGGCGGGAGGGTCCTACGAGCAGTACTTC
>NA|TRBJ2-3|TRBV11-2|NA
CASSVGGTDYTQYF
TGTGCCAGCAGCGTAGGGGGGACAGACTATACGCAGTATTTT
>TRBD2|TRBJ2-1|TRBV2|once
CASRAGTSDNNEQFF
TGTGCCAGCAGGGCCGGGACTAGCGATAACAATGAGCAGTTCTTC
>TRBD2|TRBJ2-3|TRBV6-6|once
CASSPVGTSGLDTQYF
TGTGCCAGCAGCCCCGTCGGGACTAGCGGTTTAGATACGCAGTATTTT
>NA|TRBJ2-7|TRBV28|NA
CASSFAGRSYEQYF
TGTGCCAGCAGTTTCGCGGGACGCTCCTACGAGCAGTACTTC
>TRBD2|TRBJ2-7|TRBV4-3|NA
CASSQDLGGSYEQYF
TGCGCCAGCAGCCAAGATTTGGGGGGGTCCTACGAGCAGTACTTC